This TCR beta chain came from a study of blood T cells in healthy people across ages. Overall study findings and caveats: Roughly linearly, TCR beta diversity per million T cells fell as age increased.

About this clonotype itself: The antigen is not known.

PCR was performed a second time for 7 to 11 cycles using a sample-barcoded 5' primer and a J-beta primer mix. MiXCR was run by TCRdb on the 5' RACE reads, yielding one entry per CDR3 protein. The top ten clones hold 20% to 25% of a sample with over 950,000 distinct CDR3 sequences, 51% of them seen once. Looked up from germline, CDR1 is MNHEY and CDR2 is SMNVEV (reference sequence). The CDR3 loop spans 15 amino acids. J lost 6 bases, V lost 4 bases, and 9 bases had no gene match. The clonotype comes from a woman between 55 and 75 years old in good health. The sample was blood. The chain employs TRBV27 and TRBJ2-3, with TRBD2 matching 8 bases. CDR3 bases: TGTGCCAGCAGTTACGGGTTAGCGGGGTTGGATACGCAGTATTTT. It translates to CASSYGLAGLDTQYF.